This T cell receptor (beta chain) was recovered during a study of blood T cell repertoires in COVID-19. Study context: PBMCs, B-cell-depleted T cells, or T cells provided the cDNA or gDNA that made up the material.

The assay was immunoSEQ multiplex PCR, and TCRdb's table has in-frame clones only and misses some. This repertoire shows roughly 400,000 clones, 85% to 90% found once; its top ten account for 0.9% to 1.2%. Germline V gene data show CDR1 as SEHNR and CDR2 as FQNEAQ (reference sequence). The trim removed 5 bases at V and 8 bases at J, leaving 15 bases unmatched. This CDR3 contains 17 residues. Sequencing was performed on PBMCs or T cells enriched from blood (not recorded which). This receptor was identified in a man aged 25 to 40 who had recovered from COVID-19. The rearrangement links TRBV7-9 to TRBJ1-4, with TRBD1 identical over 9 bases. The CDR3 reads CASSHTGTGMVFEKLFF. CDR3 bases: TGTGCCAGCAGCCACACCGGGACAGGGATGGTATTCGAAAAACTGTTTTTT.